The clone carrying this TCR beta chain was observed at least ten times. Its antigen is as yet unknown. The V gene's germline CDR1 is DFQATT and CDR2 SNEGSKA (reference sequence). The J segment lost 3 bases and the V segment lost 2 bases, leaving 7 bases of the junction unmatched. The CDR3 is 14 residues long. Exclusion criteria comprised other autoimmune diseases, uncontrolled infections, pregnancy or lactation in patients. As the template, RNA transcripts were used to amplify TCR beta CDR3 regions. A first-round RT-PCR used HTBI primers, followed by a second-round multiplex PCR. TCRdb processed the multiplex PCR reads anew with MiXCR; each CDR3 protein has one entry. The data show 200,000 to 250,000 distinct CDR3 sequences, roughly 21% seen once. This sample was included in a study of Graves' ophthalmopathy and Graves' hyperthyroidism. General study findings and limits: Blood also contained most of the expanded thyroid clonotypes above 0.001 frequency. Sensitivity reached just under 90% and specificity almost 83% for a 13-signature model separating ophthalmopathy from stable hyperthyroidism.

This chain links TRBV20-1 with TRBJ2-7; 7 bases map to TRBD2. Sequencing used peripheral blood. This receptor was identified in a woman aged 50 to 60 with Graves' ophthalmopathy. CDR3 protein: CSARLSGGGYEQYF. The CDR3 coding sequence is TGCAGTGCTAGATTATCTGGGGGGGGCTACGAGCAGTACTTC.